This T cell receptor beta chain derives from a study of cytomegalovirus exposure and HLA in healthy donors (dated by TCRdb to about 2017). The study in broad terms: A later analysis indicated that the 90 to 150 validation repertoires were generated on the platform also employed for the approximately 690 repertoires of the first cohort. The study aimed to test whether signatures of past pathogen exposure could be identified by cataloging public T cell receptors. In addition to the first cohort of approximately 650 subjects, a separate validation cohort of around 110 different subjects was used. To predict cytomegalovirus infection status, the study combined high-throughput TCR immunosequencing, statistical association of individual TCRs with disease status, and machine learning.

The donors belonged to the validation cohort of about 120 subjects, which was separate from the roughly 680-subject first cohort. Libraries came from the immunoSEQ multiplex PCR assay. In the paper's pipeline: To diagnose cytomegalovirus status from the catalog of TCR beta chain sequences, a statistical classification framework was built. The table comes from immuneACCESS by way of TCRdb, which keeps in-frame sequences with V and J called. Part of the clones is missing from these tables; in studies checked, under half for an unresolved V gene and the rest for unknown reasons. V and J calls and clone size follow that table, whereas D and trimming were derived from the DNA. Within this sample are 130,000 or so clones, with 89% of them counted one time only. The ten largest clones represent approximately 3.3% of the sample. Overall study results and their limits: Most TCR sequences were seen in very few donors, while some public TCRs were found in many individuals. A later analysis had no HLA typing for the validation cohort, so co-occurrence there was scored across all 130 or so repertoires. In a later analysis, TCRs clustered in the first cohort were found to also tend to co-occur in the roughly 130 validation repertoires, with roughly 93% of cluster scores above 0. The classifier was reported to diagnose cytomegalovirus status with high specificity and sensitivity in both the original and validation cohorts. The study gave a list of about 150 TCR beta chains associated with cytomegalovirus. It was suggested by the authors that the approach could potentially be generalized to other disease states and immunological phenotypes. A few of the identified cytomegalovirus-associated TCR beta chains were confirmed in vitro to be specific for cytomegalovirus antigens.

As concerns this clone: The target of this receptor is not known. The input lacks base qualities; no much larger clone sits a single base away.

From the cysteine through the phenylalanine, the CDR3 covers 13 amino acids. The sequence is cut down to CDR3 DNA, 39 bases in frame from base 1. V is reduced by 4 bases and J by 1 base, leaving a spacing of 7 bases between them. The germline V gene yields WSHSY for CDR1 and SAAADI for CDR2. This receptor was taken from a man younger than 45 in good health and CMV-seronegative. The rearrangement joined TRBV10-2 to TRBJ1-1; TRBD1 is possibly the D segment (5 matching bases). Sequenced material: PBMCs. The base sequence is TGCGCCAGCAGTGGGGGGGGGAACACTGAAGCTTTCTTT. It codes for CASSGGGNTEAFF.